These T cell receptor beta chains were read from a single sample in a study of post-analysis software for immune sequencing data. TCRdb itself ran the PCR reads through MiXCR, one entry per CDR3 protein. Here the sample spans roughly 730,000 distinct CDR3 sequences, 30% being singletons. The sample consisted of blood. The receptors were gathered from a girl aged 5 to 17 with multiple sclerosis. Both conserved end residues are part of each CDR3. Fields, in order: CDR3 DNA, CDR3 protein, J gene, clone size, V gene, D gene. A D gene is named only where the DNA matches it firmly. Clone size is not always given. Where it is, it says once, few, many or a class for expanded clones.

cdr3_nt: TGTGCCAGTGCGGACTCGGGTTACGAGCAGTACTTC; cdr3_aa: CASADSGYEQYF; j_call: TRBJ2-7; clone_size: -; v_call: TRBV25-1; d_call: -
cdr3_nt: TGTGCCAGCAGTTTATTAGCGGAGGGGCGTGAGCAGTACTTC; cdr3_aa: CASSLLAEGREQYF; j_call: TRBJ2-7; clone_size: -; v_call: TRBV12-3/TRBV12-4; d_call: -
cdr3_nt: TGCGCCAGCAGCCAAGATCTGGGTCCAGGGACCCAGTACTTC; cdr3_aa: CASSQDLGPGTQYF; j_call: TRBJ2-5; clone_size: -; v_call: TRBV4-3; d_call: -
cdr3_nt: TGCAGTGAACGGAGGCGGGATCCCTACGAGCAGTACTTC; cdr3_aa: CSERRRDPYEQYF; j_call: TRBJ2-7; clone_size: many; v_call: TRBV20-1; d_call: -
cdr3_nt: TGTGCCAGCAGTGCCCCGAGACAGGGGGCTGGAGGTACGCAGTATTTT; cdr3_aa: CASSAPRQGAGGTQYF; j_call: TRBJ2-3; clone_size: few; v_call: TRBV28; d_call: TRBD1
cdr3_nt: TGTGCCATCAGTGAAGGGAAAAACCACCCAGGGACCCAGTACTTC; cdr3_aa: CAISEGKNHPGTQYF; j_call: TRBJ2-5; clone_size: few; v_call: TRBV10-3; d_call: -
cdr3_nt: TGCAGTGCTAGAGCCGGGACTAGCGGGAATATTTACGAGCAGTACTTC; cdr3_aa: CSARAGTSGNIYEQYF; j_call: TRBJ2-7; clone_size: -; v_call: TRBV20-1; d_call: TRBD2
cdr3_nt: TGTGCCAGCAGCGGTAGCGGGGCCTCCTACAATGAGCAGTTCTTC; cdr3_aa: CASSGSGASYNEQFF; j_call: TRBJ2-1; clone_size: -; v_call: TRBV9; d_call: TRBD2
cdr3_nt: TGTGCCAGCAGGCCAGGGGAGGGGTCCTACAATGAGCAGTTCTTC; cdr3_aa: CASRPGEGSYNEQFF; j_call: TRBJ2-1; clone_size: few; v_call: TRBV12-3/TRBV12-4; d_call: -
cdr3_nt: TGTGCCAGCAGGCCGGGACCGACGCACCTACGAGATGGCTACACCTTC; cdr3_aa: CASRPGPTHLRDGYTF; j_call: TRBJ1-2; clone_size: few; v_call: TRBV6-5; d_call: -
cdr3_nt: TGCGCCAGCAGCCCGGCATGGAATGAGCAGTTCTTC; cdr3_aa: CASSPAWNEQFF; j_call: TRBJ2-1; clone_size: few; v_call: TRBV5-1; d_call: -
cdr3_nt: TGTGCCAGCAGCGTTTCGCCCCCGGGGACAGGGAGAAGAGAGACCCAGTACTTC; cdr3_aa: CASSVSPPGTGRRETQYF; j_call: TRBJ2-5; clone_size: -; v_call: TRBV9; d_call: TRBD1
cdr3_nt: TGTGCCAGCAGTTACCACCGGGAGGCAGGAGCGTCCTACAATGAGCAGTTCTTC; cdr3_aa: CASSYHREAGASYNEQFF; j_call: TRBJ2-1; clone_size: few; v_call: TRBV6-2/TRBV6-3; d_call: TRBD2
cdr3_nt: TGCAGTACCCCGGACAGGGTAAATGAAAAACTGTTTTTT; cdr3_aa: CSTPDRVNEKLFF; j_call: TRBJ1-4; clone_size: -; v_call: TRBV20-1; d_call: TRBD1
cdr3_nt: TGCAGCGCCCCTTTGTTTGAGGGGGCAGAAGGCTACACCTTC; cdr3_aa: CSAPLFEGAEGYTF; j_call: TRBJ1-2; clone_size: -; v_call: TRBV29-1; d_call: TRBD1
cdr3_nt: TGTGCCAGCAGTGAGACGGTGGAAAAACTGTTTTTT; cdr3_aa: CASSETVEKLFF; j_call: TRBJ1-4; clone_size: -; v_call: TRBV2; d_call: -
cdr3_nt: TGTGCCAGCAGCTTAGACCCGGGACAGGGGGCGGTCACTGAAGCTTTCTTT; cdr3_aa: CASSLDPGQGAVTEAFF; j_call: TRBJ1-1; clone_size: -; v_call: TRBV11-2; d_call: TRBD1
cdr3_nt: TGCAGCGTTCGGAAGGGGGCCGGAGATACGCAGTATTTT; cdr3_aa: CSVRKGAGDTQYF; j_call: TRBJ2-3; clone_size: -; v_call: TRBV29-1; d_call: TRBD1
cdr3_nt: TGTGCCAGTAGCCCCCTAGGACAGATCTACAATGAGCGGTTCTTC; cdr3_aa: CASSPLGQIYNERFF; j_call: TRBJ2-1; clone_size: -; v_call: TRBV19; d_call: -
cdr3_nt: TGTGCCAGCAGACCAAGCTCTGGGGCCAACGTCCTGACTTTC; cdr3_aa: CASRPSSGANVLTF; j_call: TRBJ2-6; clone_size: few; v_call: TRBV2; d_call: -
cdr3_nt: TGTGCCACCAGCAGAGGAATAGGGAATACGCAGTATTTT; cdr3_aa: CATSRGIGNTQYF; j_call: TRBJ2-3; clone_size: few; v_call: TRBV15; d_call: -
cdr3_nt: TGTGCCATCAGTGAGTATTCAGGGTCCTACGAGCAGTACTTC; cdr3_aa: CAISEYSGSYEQYF; j_call: TRBJ2-7; clone_size: -; v_call: TRBV10-3; d_call: -
cdr3_nt: TGTGCCAGCAGTAACCAGCGAGGGGGAGATACGCAGTATTTT; cdr3_aa: CASSNQRGGDTQYF; j_call: TRBJ2-3; clone_size: few; v_call: TRBV28; d_call: -
cdr3_nt: TGTGCCAGCAGCTTAGTGGGGGCGCGGGTCAAGGAGACCCAGTACTTC; cdr3_aa: CASSLVGARVKETQYF; j_call: TRBJ2-5; clone_size: few; v_call: TRBV7-2; d_call: -
cdr3_nt: TGTGCCAGCAGCCAGGGCGGACGGACTAATGAAAAACTGTTTTTT; cdr3_aa: CASSQGGRTNEKLFF; j_call: TRBJ1-4; clone_size: many; v_call: TRBV7-2; d_call: -
cdr3_nt: TGCGCCAGCAGCCGAGCGGGGGGAGATCAGCCCCAGCATTTT; cdr3_aa: CASSRAGGDQPQHF; j_call: TRBJ1-5; clone_size: few; v_call: TRBV5-1; d_call: -
cdr3_nt: TGCGCCAGCAGCGCCAAACTAGCCGGTGGGACAGATACGCAGTATTTT; cdr3_aa: CASSAKLAGGTDTQYF; j_call: TRBJ2-3; clone_size: few; v_call: TRBV5-1; d_call: -
cdr3_nt: TGCAGTGCTAGAGTGGGAGACAGAGCCTACGAGCAGTACTTC; cdr3_aa: CSARVGDRAYEQYF; j_call: TRBJ2-7; clone_size: few; v_call: TRBV20-1; d_call: -
cdr3_nt: TGCGCCAGCAGCGCACAGGGGACAGCTAACTATGGCTACACCTTC; cdr3_aa: CASSAQGTANYGYTF; j_call: TRBJ1-2; clone_size: -; v_call: TRBV4-1; d_call: TRBD1
cdr3_nt: TGCGCCAGCAGCCAAGATATGGGGGGGTTATACAATGAGCAGTTCTTC; cdr3_aa: CASSQDMGGLYNEQFF; j_call: TRBJ2-1; clone_size: -; v_call: TRBV4-3; d_call: TRBD2
cdr3_nt: TGTGCCAGCAGCGTAGGCCGAGGGGCTCTCTCCTACGAGCAGTACTTC; cdr3_aa: CASSVGRGALSYEQYF; j_call: TRBJ2-7; clone_size: many; v_call: TRBV9; d_call: -
cdr3_nt: TGTGCCAGCAGCCAGAGGTGGGAGGATGAGCAGTTCTTC; cdr3_aa: CASSQRWEDEQFF; j_call: TRBJ2-1; clone_size: -; v_call: TRBV5-6; d_call: -
cdr3_nt: TGTGCCAGCAGCTCGGGACAAATGGGCACCATATATTTT; cdr3_aa: CASSSGQMGTIYF; j_call: TRBJ1-3; clone_size: -; v_call: TRBV6-5; d_call: -
cdr3_nt: TGTGCCAGCAGTTTGACGGACGACACCAATGAGCAGTTCTTC; cdr3_aa: CASSLTDDTNEQFF; j_call: TRBJ2-1; clone_size: -; v_call: TRBV12-3/TRBV12-4; d_call: -
cdr3_nt: TGCAGTGCTAGAGATCCGAGGGGGCTTAGGCAAGAGACCCAGTACTTC; cdr3_aa: CSARDPRGLRQETQYF; j_call: TRBJ2-5; clone_size: -; v_call: TRBV20-1; d_call: TRBD1
cdr3_nt: TGCAGTGCTGGACCCCCTCCAATTCAGTACTTC; cdr3_aa: CSAGPPPIQYF; j_call: TRBJ2-4; clone_size: few; v_call: TRBV20-1; d_call: -
cdr3_nt: TGCAGCGTTGGCCGGGACAGGAACTATGGCTACACCTTC; cdr3_aa: CSVGRDRNYGYTF; j_call: TRBJ1-2; clone_size: few; v_call: TRBV29-1; d_call: TRBD1
cdr3_nt: TGTGCCAGCAACAGGGGGCGTTACGAGCAGTACTTC; cdr3_aa: CASNRGRYEQYF; j_call: TRBJ2-7; clone_size: many; v_call: TRBV6-4; d_call: TRBD1
cdr3_nt: TGTGCCAGCAGTTCGGGGGCCTACAATGAGCAGTTCTTC; cdr3_aa: CASSSGAYNEQFF; j_call: TRBJ2-1; clone_size: many; v_call: TRBV28; d_call: -
cdr3_nt: TGCAGTGCTCGACTTGGGTGGAGCTCCTACAATGAGCAGTTCTTC; cdr3_aa: CSARLGWSSYNEQFF; j_call: TRBJ2-1; clone_size: -; v_call: TRBV20-1; d_call: -
cdr3_nt: TGTGCCAGCAGCTCAGGACAGGGGGTTGAGACCCAGTACTTC; cdr3_aa: CASSSGQGVETQYF; j_call: TRBJ2-5; clone_size: many; v_call: TRBV5-6; d_call: TRBD1